Sequencing of this TCR beta chain was carried out in a study of early T cells in non-severe SARS-CoV-2 infection (dated by TCRdb to the early 2020s). Context from the whole study: Because TCR sequencing relied on bulk RNA taken from unsorted whole blood, pairing of alpha and beta chains was not possible. The investigation overall reported the following: Matching against VDJdb was skewed toward anti-spike CD8 responses, likely underestimated virus-specific expansions, and missed private and CD4 specificities.

A remark on this clonotype: Its recognized antigen is unknown. One base away there is no much larger clone; base qualities are not given.

Receptor amplification or capture employed 5' RACE. These reads were obtained on a NextSeq 500. In the TCR library protocol, unique molecular identifiers were attached to individual cDNA molecules to correct for PCR bias and sequencing error. Both TCR alpha and beta chains were sequenced, and tight co-correlation was observed between alpha and beta sequence abundances in each sample. Per the original workflow: Decombinator V4 was used to perform V gene, J gene and CDR3 annotation of TCR sequences. Expanded TCRs were defined as changing significantly between any two time points under a Poisson model with p below 0.0001. TCR abundances were normalised to the total number of TCRs sequenced in each sample and reported as counts per million. MAIT TCRs were defined by TRAV1-2 paired with TRAJ12, TRAJ20 or TRAJ33, and iNKT TCRs by TRAV10 paired with TRAJ18. VDJdb, accessed 1 November 2021, was searched for CMV, EBV and SARS-CoV-2 annotated TCRs, excluding TCRs annotated for multiple antigens. TCRdb redid the processing of the public reads, applying fastp at Q25 and MiXCR, and retained in-frame beta chains. Rows with one shared CDR3 protein collapse into an entry with the most common genes and DNA. The authors' filters were not applied to this entry. The sample table lists more than 50,000 distinct CDR3 sequences, roughly 12% of them with a count of one. Over 1.3% of the sample goes to the ten largest clones.

CDR1 SGHNT and CDR2 YYREEE are derived from the germline V gene (reference sequence). From cysteine to phenylalanine, the CDR3 is 14 amino acids long. Only the CDR3 DNA stays, 42 bases, in frame from base 1. V loses 4 bases at its end and J loses 10 bases; junction bases beyond the gene matches: 9. This was a case-control study nested in a cohort of healthcare workers in London, UK, who had nasopharyngeal swab PCR tests and blood samples taken every week. Between 23 and 31 March 2020, the week of the UK lockdown, healthcare workers were enrolled and then followed up weekly for as long as 16 weeks. The material sequenced was whole blood, taken at baseline. The V and J segments used are TRBV5-4 and TRBJ2-1, with TRBD1 matching 9 junction bases. The clonotype comes from an adult who was a healthcare worker with PCR-confirmed SARS-CoV-2 infection or an uninfected control (not recorded which). The DNA sequence is given as TGTGCCAGCAGCATCGGAACAGGGGGCCGGGAGCAGTTCTTC. It is translated as CASSIGTGGREQFF.